One sample yielded the 8 T cell receptor beta chains listed below, sequenced in a study of blood T cell repertoires in COVID-19. Sequencing used immunoSEQ multiplex PCR; TCRdb keeps in-frame clones, though not all of them. The repertoire includes 150,000 to 200,000 clones, roughly 90% of them detected once, and around 0.5% sits in the top ten. Sequences were obtained from peripheral blood. The receptor set was obtained from a man aged 50 to 59 with acute or convalescent COVID-19.

In this sample, this clone turned up once. V and J are TRBV5-4 and TRBJ1-6; 7 bases align to TRBD1. There are 15 residues in the CDR3. With 0 bases clipped from V and 6 bases from J, the junction kept 3 bases outside the gene matches. The germline gives CDR1 SGHNT, CDR2 YYREEE (reference sequence). CDR3 sequence (DNA): TGTGCCAGCAGCTTGGTGGGGACAGCTAATTCACCCCTCCACTTT. Protein: CASSLVGTANSPLHF.

This clone was seen a single time. This chain connects TRBV7-2 to TRBJ2-3, with a tentative D call TRBD1 (5 bases). Per germline, CDR1 SGHTA and CDR2 FQGNSA. The CDR3 sequence is 14 residues long. Trimming took 6 bases from V and 4 from J, leaving 14 bases between them. DNA of the CDR3: TGTGCCAGCAGACTGGGGCGGAGTGCAGATACGCAGTATTTT. Amino acids: CASRLGRSADTQYF. Full variable domain (missing parts from reference TRBV7-2 and TRBJ2-3): GAGVSQSPSNKVTEKGKDVELRCDPISGHTALYWYRQSLGQGLEFLIYFQGNSAPDKSGLPSDRFSAERTGGSVSTLTIQRTQQEDSAVYLCASRLGRSADTQYFGPGTRLTVL.

J is TRBJ1-5 and V is TRBV19; TRBD1 agrees at 7 bases. Germline V gene data show CDR1 as LNHDA and CDR2 as SQIVND (reference sequence). The CDR3 contains 14 residues. With 5 bases clipped from V and 6 bases from J, the junction kept 7 bases outside the gene matches. CDR3 DNA sequence: TGTGCCAGTAGTTCGGGACAGCTTGGTCAGCCCCAGCATTTT. Translation gives CASSSGQLGQPQHF.

V and J are TRBV7-9 and TRBJ2-5, with D perhaps matching TRBD2 (6 bases). The CDR3 is made up of 15 amino acids. V shed 5 bases and J shed 5 bases, with 18 bases lying between them. Germline V gene lookup returns CDR1 SEHNR and CDR2 FQNEAQ (reference sequence). The CDR3 region is CASSPGGGMSETQYF. CDR3 DNA: TGTGCCAGCAGCCCAGGAGGAGGGATGTCGGAGACCCAGTACTTC.

This sequence joins TRBV7-2 and TRBJ2-2; D is undetermined. Trimming took 1 base from V and 3 from J, leaving 6 bases between them. Germline CDR1 and CDR2: SGHTA and FQGNSA. CDR3 length: 14 amino acids. The CDR3 sequence is CASSLVRDTGELFF. CDR3 nucleotides: TGTGCCAGCAGCTTAGTACGCGACACCGGGGAGCTGTTTTTT.

V is TRBV18 and J is TRBJ2-5; the match to TRBD1 covers 9 bases. Germline loops: CDR1 KGHSH, CDR2 LQKENI. Trimming at V came to 3 bases and at J to 5 bases, leaving 10 bases not matched to a gene. The CDR3 has 16 residues. The CDR3 here is CASSPSRDRARETQYF. CDR3 nucleotides: TGTGCCAGCTCACCCAGCCGGGACAGGGCTCGCGAGACCCAGTACTTC.

This chain uses TRBV28 with TRBJ1-4, with D possibly matching TRBD1 (5 bases). This CDR3 has 13 amino acids. Germline CDR1 MDHEN, CDR2 SYDVKM. V lost 5 bases and J lost 16, with 20 bases in between. The CDR3 region is CASSAPRAPGGFF. CDR3 in DNA: TGTGCCAGCAGTGCCCCCAGGGCCCCGGGCGGGTTTTTT.

The chain combines TRBV6-5 with TRBJ2-2; TRBD1 matches at 7 bases. Germline assignment: CDR1 MNHEY and CDR2 SVGAGI. The CDR3 contains 14 residues. V was clipped by 4 bases and J by 5 bases; unmatched bases: 4. The CDR3 loop is CASSFDRVTGELFF. CDR3 in DNA: TGTGCCAGCAGTTTCGACAGGGTGACCGGGGAGCTGTTTTTT.